The 5 T cell receptor beta chains in this list originate from one sample, sequenced in a study of control samples from healthy donors and cancer patients. Assay used: immunoSEQ multiplex PCR; TCRdb lists only in-frame clones, some missing. The sample includes some 140,000 clones, approximately 90% of them seen just once. Sequenced: blood. The source of these receptors is a woman aged 25 to 39 in good health.

As for this clone: The identical CDR3 is also encoded by other nucleotide sequences in the sample. This sequence joins TRBV29-1 and TRBJ1-1, with a weak D call TRBD1 (5 bases). Germline CDR1 and CDR2: SQVTM and ANQGSEA. This CDR3 spans 12 amino acids. V lost 2 bases and J lost 5, with 9 bases in between. The CDR3 loop is CSVESGGTEAFF. In nucleotides, the CDR3 is TGCAGCGTTGAATCCGGGGGTACTGAAGCTTTCTTT.

The chain employs TRBV29-1 and TRBJ1-3, with 8 positions matching TRBD1. V lost 7 bases, J lost 2 bases, and 4 bases stayed unmatched. The CDR3 has 13 residues. CDR1 is SQVTM, CDR2 ANQGSEA, per germline. DNA for the CDR3: TGCAGCGCCATACAGGGGGCTGGAAACACCATATATTTT. Translating gives CSAIQGAGNTIYF.

The V call is TRBV10-3, the J call TRBJ1-2; D is unclear. V was pared by 0 bases and J by 6 bases, with 14 bases between. Germline V gene sequence: CDR1 ENHRY, CDR2 SYGVKD. This CDR3 spans 15 amino acids. The CDR3 region is CAISESHKGVNGYTF. DNA of the CDR3: TGTGCCATCAGTGAGTCGCATAAGGGTGTTAATGGCTACACCTTC.

The CDR3 region has the DNA TGTGCCAGCAGTTTCCTCTCCCAGGGGCGCGAGCAGTACTTC. Its protein product is CASSFLSQGREQYF. The rearrangement links TRBV6-5 to TRBJ2-7; a weak D match, TRBD1 (6 bases). CDR3 length: 14 residues. Germline V gene lookup returns CDR1 MNHEY and CDR2 SVGAGI. V was trimmed by 4 bases and J by 6 bases, leaving 16 bases between them.

The gene calls are TRBV5-1 and TRBJ2-1; 12 nucleotides agree with TRBD2. Trimming cost V 2 bases and J 7 bases; bases outside gene matches: 7. This CDR3 region has 16 residues. Germline V gene lookup returns CDR1 SGHRS and CDR2 YFSETQ. In DNA form, the CDR3 reads TGCGCCAGCAGCTTCCTAGCGGGAGGGCTGGGGAATGAGCAGTTCTTC. The encoded protein is CASSFLAGGLGNEQFF.